This passage covers 21 T cell receptor beta chains from one sample sequenced in a study of blood T cell repertoires in COVID-19. TCRdb's table, derived via immunoSEQ multiplex PCR, lists solely in-frame clones and lacks some. The sample has tens of thousands of clones; 89% are singletons. The sequenced material came from peripheral blood. Receptor source: a man aged 45 to 65 with COVID-19, enrolled during active disease.

This clone was seen a single time. J is TRBJ1-2 and V is TRBV27; weak D call: TRBD1 (6 bases). Germline CDR1 MNHEY, CDR2 SMNVEV (reference sequence). The CDR3 sequence is 15 residues long. V lost 6 bases, J lost 0 bases, and 14 bases lay in between. In DNA form, the CDR3 reads TGTGCCAGCAGAAATCCGCAGGGGACTAACTATGGCTACACCTTC. Amino acid sequence: CASRNPQGTNYGYTF.

This clone came up a few times. A read error may produce the germline difference seen at one junction end. The gene calls are TRBV6-6 and TRBJ1-6; 7 bases are shared with TRBD1. This CDR3 has 12 residues. Per germline, CDR1 MNHNY and CDR2 SVGAGI (reference sequence). CDR3: CASSLGDSPAAF. CDR3 coding DNA: TGTGCCAGCAGCCTAGGGGACAGTCCCGCGGCGTTT.

The chain is built from TRBV9 and TRBJ2-2, with D possibly matching TRBD2 (6 bases). CDR1 and CDR2 (germline): SGDLS, YYNGEE. This CDR3 comprises 14 residues. Trimming stripped 4 bases from V and 3 bases from J, with 10 bases between. The chain's CDR3 is CASSSREYTGELFF. CDR3 nucleotide sequence: TGTGCCAGCAGCAGCCGGGAGTACACCGGGGAGCTGTTTTTT.

The chain uses TRBV11-3 and TRBJ2-2, with D possibly TRBD2 on 6 matching bases. V lost 3 bases, J lost 1 base, and 9 bases lay in between. This CDR3 is 15 amino acids long. Germline values: CDR1 SGHNT, CDR2 YENEEA. The CDR3 DNA follows: TGTGCCAGCAGCTTCTCAGCGGGGAACACCGGGGAGCTGTTTTTT. This translates into CASSFSAGNTGELFF.

This clone was seen a single time. The chain employs TRBV5-5 and TRBJ2-4, with TRBD1 matching over 10 bases. CDR3 length: 16 residues. J gave up 7 bases and V 1 base, and 8 bases lay outside the gene matches. Germline CDR1 SGHKS, CDR2 YYEKEE (reference sequence). The DNA of the CDR3 is TGTGCCAGCAGCTTGACCCGGGACAGGGGAATGAACATTCAGTACTTC. Translating gives CASSLTRDRGMNIQYF.

The V gene is TRBV6-6, the J gene TRBJ1-4; no firm D call. The V end lost 0 bases, the J end lost 2 bases, and 10 bases lay between the germline ends. Germline CDR1 and CDR2: MNHNY and SVGAGI (reference sequence). The CDR3 has 16 residues. CDR3 protein: CASSYSESATNEKLFF. The CDR3 coding sequence is TGTGCCAGCAGTTACTCGGAGAGCGCCACTAATGAAAAACTGTTTTTT.

This rearrangement joins TRBV7-9 to TRBJ1-2, with 7 nucleotides matching TRBD1. This CDR3 is built from 13 residues. The germline CDR1 and CDR2 sequences are SEHNR and FQNEAQ (reference sequence). V was clipped by 5 bases and J by 8 bases; unmatched bases: 8. The CDR3 loop is CASSRDRWEGYTF. In DNA, the CDR3 is TGTGCCAGCAGCCGGGACAGATGGGAGGGCTACACCTTC. The entire variable domain, with the rest obtained from reference TRBV7-9 and TRBJ1-2, is as follows: DTGVSQNPRHKITKRGQNVTFRCDPISEHNRLYWYRQTLGQGPEFLTYFQNEAQLEKSRLLSDRFSAERPKGSFSTLEIQRTEQGDSAMYLCASSRDRWEGYTFGSGTRLTVV.

V usage is TRBV5-5 and J usage is TRBJ2-5, with D maybe TRBD2 (6 bases). The CDR3 loop spans 14 amino acids. Per germline, CDR1 SGHKS and CDR2 YYEKEE (reference sequence). V shed 4 bases and J shed 1 base, with 11 bases lying between them. The CDR3 DNA reads TGTGCCAGCAGCGCGACTAGTTTCCAAGAGACCCAGTACTTC. Translated: CASSATSFQETQYF.

This clone was observed once. The chain joins TRBV7-3 to TRBJ2-5; 11 bases align to TRBD2. Germline V gene sequence: CDR1 SGHTA, CDR2 FQGTGA. Losses at the gene ends were 5 bases for V and 5 bases for J; bases not matched to a gene: 7. The CDR3 loop spans 15 amino acids. As DNA, the CDR3 is TGTGCCAGCAGCCAAAATAGCGGGGGGGCGGAGACCCAGTACTTC. Its translation: CASSQNSGGAETQYF. Filled out from reference TRBV7-3 and TRBJ2-5, the complete variable domain reads GAGVSQTPSNKVTEKGKYVELRCDPISGHTALYWYRQSLGQGPEFLIYFQGTGAADDSGLPNDRFFAVRPEGSVSTLKIQRTERGDSAVYLCASSQNSGGAETQYFGPGTRLLVL.

J is TRBJ1-1 and V is TRBV18, with D perhaps TRBD1 (6 bases). Germline CDR1 KGHSH, CDR2 LQKENI. The CDR3 has 14 residues. V lost 3 bases to trimming and J lost 4 bases, with 12 bases between them. CDR3 sequence reads: CASSPNRDVTEAFF. In nucleotides, the CDR3 is TGTGCCAGCTCACCGAACAGGGACGTCACTGAAGCTTTCTTT. The whole variable domain, filled in from reference TRBV18 and TRBJ1-1, reads NAGVMQNPRHLVRRRGQEARLRCSPMKGHSHVYWYRQLPEEGLKFMVYLQKENIIDESGMPKERFSAEFPKEGPSILRIQQVVRGDSAAYFCASSPNRDVTEAFFGQGTRLTVV.

The rearrangement links TRBV5-1 to TRBJ2-2, with a weak D call TRBD1 (6 bases). Germline lookup yields CDR1 SGHRS and CDR2 YFSETQ. The CDR3 extends over 15 amino acids. The V end lost 4 bases, the J end lost 7 bases, and 17 bases lay between the germline ends. The CDR3 DNA sequence: TGCGCCAGCAGCCCAGGGACATCGATTGGCGGGGAGCTGTTTTTT. Protein sequence: CASSPGTSIGGELFF.

The V gene is TRBV28, the J gene TRBJ1-6, with a weak D call TRBD1 (5 bases). There are 17 residues in the CDR3. Per the germline V gene, CDR1 is MDHEN and CDR2 is SYDVKM. V was shortened by 6 bases and J by 0 bases, with 15 bases between the two germline ends. In nucleotides, the CDR3 is TGTGCCAGCAGATCTCTGACAGAGAGCTCCTATAATTCACCCCTCCACTTT. As protein: CASRSLTESSYNSPLHF.

The chain carries TRBV6-1 and TRBJ2-3, with 7 bases fitting TRBD2. Germline assignment: CDR1 MNHNS and CDR2 SASEGT. The length of the CDR3 is 19 residues. The trim removed 1 base at V and 0 bases at J, leaving 13 bases unmatched. CDR3 in amino acids: CASSEEGGPGLPSTDTQYF. The DNA for the CDR3 is TGTGCCAGCAGTGAAGAGGGTGGCCCGGGACTACCGAGCACAGATACGCAGTATTTT.

The V and J genes are TRBV24-1 and TRBJ1-1; no reliable D call. Trimming cost V 6 bases and J 5 bases, with 12 bases left between them. The CDR3 covers 13 residues. Germline CDR1 KGHDR, CDR2 SFDVKD. CDR3 in DNA: TGTGCCACCAGTAGGAAGGCGGGGACTGAAGCTTTCTTT. Translated, it gives CATSRKAGTEAFF.

This chain joins TRBV6-5 and TRBJ1-6; 7 positions agree with TRBD1. The CDR3 is 14 residues long. J lost 7 bases, V lost 2 bases, and 2 bases had no gene match. The germline CDR1 and CDR2 sequences are MNHEY and SVGAGI. The CDR3 nucleotides read TGTGCCAGCAGTTACAGGGGGCAGAATTCACCCCTCCACTTT. Its protein is CASSYRGQNSPLHF.

This chain uses TRBV5-6 with TRBJ1-3; D gene unclear. CDR3 length: 14 residues. Germline lookup yields CDR1 SGHDT and CDR2 YYEEEE. V was cut by 2 bases and J by 0 bases, with 6 bases left in between. CDR3 sequence (DNA): TGTGCCAGCAGCTTTTATAGCTCTGGAAACACCATATATTTT. Protein: CASSFYSSGNTIYF.

The chain uses TRBV28 and TRBJ1-2; D perhaps matches TRBD1 (5 bases). Deletions cut 6 bases from V and 8 bases from J, with 22 bases between. CDR3 length: 15 residues. CDR1 MDHEN and CDR2 SYDVKM come from the germline V gene. DNA for the CDR3: TGTGCCAGCAGCGGACGCCGGTACAGACAGTGGGGCTACACCTTC. Translation: CASSGRRYRQWGYTF.

The gene calls are TRBV5-1 and TRBJ2-3, with 7 bases identical to TRBD2. With 2 bases clipped from V and 2 bases from J, the junction kept 8 bases outside the gene matches. This CDR3 has 16 residues. CDR1 is SGHRS and CDR2 is YFSETQ in the germline V gene. CDR3 amino acids: CASSFGDYPSTDTQYF. As DNA, the CDR3 is TGCGCCAGCAGCTTTGGGGACTATCCCTCCACAGATACGCAGTATTTT.

In its sample, this clone was seen once. The chain joins TRBV19 to TRBJ1-2; D gene unclear. Trimming removed 7 bases at V and 9 bases at J, with 24 bases between. The CDR3 spans 15 residues. Germline CDR1 LNHDA, CDR2 SQIVND (reference sequence). The CDR3 protein is CASTPYLTEIWSYTF. In DNA form, the CDR3 reads TGTGCCAGTACCCCCTATCTGACGGAGATATGGAGCTACACCTTC.

The chain uses TRBV9 and TRBJ1-1; D uncertain. Germline V lookup: CDR1 SGDLS, CDR2 YYNGEE. This CDR3 contains 15 residues. The V end lost 4 bases, the J end lost 3 bases, and 16 bases lay between the germline ends. The CDR3 reads CASSPPSGRDTEAFF. The CDR3 DNA is TGTGCCAGCAGCCCCCCTAGCGGGCGTGACACTGAAGCTTTCTTT.

This clone was observed once. The genes are TRBV7-3 and TRBJ2-2; 7 bases agree with TRBD1. The J segment lost 1 base and the V segment lost 7 bases, leaving 6 bases of the junction unmatched. Germline V gene lookup returns CDR1 SGHTA and CDR2 FQGTGA. This CDR3 is built from 15 residues. The CDR3 is CASTPGQMNTGELFF. In DNA form, the CDR3 reads TGTGCCAGCACCCCGGGACAGATGAACACCGGGGAGCTGTTTTTT.